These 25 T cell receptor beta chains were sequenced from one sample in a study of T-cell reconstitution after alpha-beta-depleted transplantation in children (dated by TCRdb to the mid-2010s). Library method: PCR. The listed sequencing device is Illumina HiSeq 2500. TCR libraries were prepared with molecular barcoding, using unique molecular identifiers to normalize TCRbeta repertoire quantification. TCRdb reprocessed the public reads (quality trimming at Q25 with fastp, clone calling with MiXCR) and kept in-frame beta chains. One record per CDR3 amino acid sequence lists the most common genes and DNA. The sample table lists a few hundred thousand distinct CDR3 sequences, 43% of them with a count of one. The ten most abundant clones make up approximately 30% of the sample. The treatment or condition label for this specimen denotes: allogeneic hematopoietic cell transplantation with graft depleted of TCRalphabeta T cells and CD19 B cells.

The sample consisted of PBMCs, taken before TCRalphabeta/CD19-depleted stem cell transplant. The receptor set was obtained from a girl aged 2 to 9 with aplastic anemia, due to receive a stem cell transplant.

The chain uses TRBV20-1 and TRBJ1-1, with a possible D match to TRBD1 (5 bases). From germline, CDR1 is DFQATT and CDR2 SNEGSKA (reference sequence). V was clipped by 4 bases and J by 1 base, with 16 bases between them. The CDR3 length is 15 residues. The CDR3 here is CSAITSGRKNTEAFF. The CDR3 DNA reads TGCAGTGCTATTACTTCGGGACGGAAGAACACTGAAGCTTTCTTT.

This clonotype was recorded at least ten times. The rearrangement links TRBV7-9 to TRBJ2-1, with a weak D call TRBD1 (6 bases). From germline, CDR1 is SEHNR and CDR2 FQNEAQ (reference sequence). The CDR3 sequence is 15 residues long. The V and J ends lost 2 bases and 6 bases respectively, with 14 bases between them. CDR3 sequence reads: CASSLSETGSNEQFF. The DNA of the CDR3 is TGTGCCAGCAGCTTAAGCGAAACAGGGTCCAATGAGCAGTTCTTC.

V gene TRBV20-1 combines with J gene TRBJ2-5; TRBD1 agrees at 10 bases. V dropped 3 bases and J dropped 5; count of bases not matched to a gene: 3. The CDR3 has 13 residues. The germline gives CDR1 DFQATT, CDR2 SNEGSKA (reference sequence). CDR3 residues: CSASGTGVETQYF. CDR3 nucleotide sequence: TGCAGTGCTAGCGGGACAGGGGTGGAGACCCAGTACTTC.

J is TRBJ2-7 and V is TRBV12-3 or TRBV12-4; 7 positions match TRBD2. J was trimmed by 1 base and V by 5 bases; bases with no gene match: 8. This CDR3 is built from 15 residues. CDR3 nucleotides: TGTGCCAGCAGTCCCCGGGCTAGCGGTTCCTACGAGCAGTACTTC. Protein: CASSPRASGSYEQYF.

CDR3 amino acids: CASSGQIMTDTQYF. CDR3 nucleotides: TGTGCCAGCTCTGGACAGATCATGACAGATACGCAGTATTTT. The V gene is TRBV18, the J gene TRBJ2-3; D possibly corresponds to TRBD1 (6 bases). This CDR3 spans 14 amino acids. Germline values: CDR1 KGHSH, CDR2 LQKENI. Trimming shortened V by 6 bases and J by 3 bases, and 13 bases separated the two germline ends.

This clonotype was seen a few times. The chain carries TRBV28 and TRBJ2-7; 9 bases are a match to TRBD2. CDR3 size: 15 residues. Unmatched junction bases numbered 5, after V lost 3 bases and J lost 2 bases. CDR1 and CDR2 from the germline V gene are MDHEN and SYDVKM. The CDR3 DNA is TGTGCCAGCAGTTTGATAGCGGGAGTTCCCTACGAGCAGTACTTC. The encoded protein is CASSLIAGVPYEQYF.

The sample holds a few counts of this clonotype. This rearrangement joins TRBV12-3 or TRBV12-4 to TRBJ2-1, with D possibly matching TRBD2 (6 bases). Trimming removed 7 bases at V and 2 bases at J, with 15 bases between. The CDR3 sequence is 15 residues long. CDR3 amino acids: CASTILGGPYNEQFF. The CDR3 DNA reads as TGTGCCAGCACCATATTGGGGGGACCCTACAATGAGCAGTTCTTC.

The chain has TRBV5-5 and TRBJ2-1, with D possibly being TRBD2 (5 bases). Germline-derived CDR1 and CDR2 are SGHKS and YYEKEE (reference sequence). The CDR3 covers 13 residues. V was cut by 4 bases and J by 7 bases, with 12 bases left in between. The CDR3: CASSGVPGNEQFF. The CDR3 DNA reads TGTGCCAGCAGCGGAGTCCCGGGAAATGAGCAGTTCTTC.

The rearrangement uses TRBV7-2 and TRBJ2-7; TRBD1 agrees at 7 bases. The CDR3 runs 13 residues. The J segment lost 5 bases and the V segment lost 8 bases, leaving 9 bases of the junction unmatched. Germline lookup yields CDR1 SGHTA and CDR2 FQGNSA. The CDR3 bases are TGTGCCAGCGGACGACAGGGAACCCACGAGCAGTACTTC. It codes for CASGRQGTHEQYF.

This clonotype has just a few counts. CDR3 amino acids: CSASGLAGGPGEQYF. CDR3 coding DNA: TGCAGTGCTAGTGGACTAGCGGGAGGGCCGGGGGAGCAGTACTTC. The rearrangement uses TRBV20-1 and TRBJ2-7; TRBD2 aligns across 15 bases. The germline V gene encodes CDR1 DFQATT and CDR2 SNEGSKA (reference sequence). V gave up 3 bases and J gave up 7 bases; unmatched junction bases: 7. The CDR3 runs to 15 residues.

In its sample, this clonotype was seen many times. CDR3: CASSRTRAGELFF. The CDR3 nucleotides read TGTGCCAGCAGCAGGACTCGGGCCGGGGAGCTGTTTTTT. This chain links TRBV28 with TRBJ2-2, with D possibly matching TRBD2 (5 bases). CDR3 length: 13 residues. V was trimmed by 6 bases and J by 6 bases, leaving 11 bases between them. Germline CDR1 and CDR2: MDHEN and SYDVKM.

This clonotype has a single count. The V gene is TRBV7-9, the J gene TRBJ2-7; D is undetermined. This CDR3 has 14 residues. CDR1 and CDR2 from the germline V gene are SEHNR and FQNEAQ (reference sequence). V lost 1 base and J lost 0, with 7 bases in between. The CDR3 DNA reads TGTGCCAGCAGCTTAGAACCTCTCTCCTACGAGCAGTACTTC. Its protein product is CASSLEPLSYEQYF.

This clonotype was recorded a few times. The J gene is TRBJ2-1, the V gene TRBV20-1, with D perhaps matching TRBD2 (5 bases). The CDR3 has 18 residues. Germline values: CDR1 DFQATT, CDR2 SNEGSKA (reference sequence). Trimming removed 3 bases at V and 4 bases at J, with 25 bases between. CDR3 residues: CSASGYQVLQRAYNEQFF. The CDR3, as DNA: TGCAGTGCTAGCGGTTACCAGGTCCTACAGAGGGCTTACAATGAGCAGTTCTTC.

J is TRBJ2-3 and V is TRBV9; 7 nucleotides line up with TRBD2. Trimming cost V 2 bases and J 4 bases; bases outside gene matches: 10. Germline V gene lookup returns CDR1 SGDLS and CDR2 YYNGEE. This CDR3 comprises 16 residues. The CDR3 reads CASSVRLAPGADTQYF. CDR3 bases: TGTGCCAGCAGCGTGCGACTAGCCCCAGGCGCAGATACGCAGTATTTT.

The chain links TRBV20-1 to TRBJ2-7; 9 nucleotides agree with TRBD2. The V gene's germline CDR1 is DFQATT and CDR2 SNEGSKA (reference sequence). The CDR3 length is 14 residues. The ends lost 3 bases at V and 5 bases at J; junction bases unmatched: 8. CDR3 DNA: TGCAGTGCTAGGGCGCTAGCGGGGCAGCACGAGCAGTACTTC. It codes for CSARALAGQHEQYF.

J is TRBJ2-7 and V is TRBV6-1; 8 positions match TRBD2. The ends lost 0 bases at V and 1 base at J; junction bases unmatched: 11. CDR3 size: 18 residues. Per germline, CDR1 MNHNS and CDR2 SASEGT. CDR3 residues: CASSEAILTGTRSYEQYF. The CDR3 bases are TGTGCCAGCAGTGAAGCGATCCTAACCGGGACTAGGTCCTACGAGCAGTACTTC.

CDR3 in DNA: TGCAGTGCTCTCGGGATGGACGGCACAGATACGCAGTATTTT. Encoded protein: CSALGMDGTDTQYF. V usage is TRBV20-1 and J usage is TRBJ2-3; possibly TRBD2 for D (5 bases). In germline, CDR1 is DFQATT, CDR2 SNEGSKA (reference sequence). The V gene lost 5 bases and the J gene lost 1 base, with 13 bases spanning the gap. The CDR3 extends over 14 amino acids.

CDR3 loop: CASSPGWQGGNTEAFF. DNA of the CDR3: TGTGCCAGCAGCCCCGGTTGGCAGGGCGGGAACACTGAAGCTTTCTTT. The gene calls are TRBV4-2 and TRBJ1-1; D might be TRBD1 (5 bases). CDR3 size: 16 residues. Trimming cost V 4 bases and J 1 base, with 16 bases left between them. Germline V gene lookup returns CDR1 LGHNA and CDR2 YNFKEQ.

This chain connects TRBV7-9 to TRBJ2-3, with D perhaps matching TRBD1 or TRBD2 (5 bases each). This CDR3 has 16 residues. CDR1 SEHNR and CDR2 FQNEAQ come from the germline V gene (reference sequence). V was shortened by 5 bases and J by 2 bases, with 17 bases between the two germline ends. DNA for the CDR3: TGTGCCAGCAGCCCCGGGACCGCAGCCTTCACAGATACGCAGTATTTT. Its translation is CASSPGTAAFTDTQYF. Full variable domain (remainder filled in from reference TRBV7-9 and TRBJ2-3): DTGVSQNPRHKITKRGQNVTFRCDPISEHNRLYWYRQTLGQGPEFLTYFQNEAQLEKSRLLSDRFSAERPKGSFSTLEIQRTEQGDSAMYLCASSPGTAAFTDTQYFGPGTRLTVL.

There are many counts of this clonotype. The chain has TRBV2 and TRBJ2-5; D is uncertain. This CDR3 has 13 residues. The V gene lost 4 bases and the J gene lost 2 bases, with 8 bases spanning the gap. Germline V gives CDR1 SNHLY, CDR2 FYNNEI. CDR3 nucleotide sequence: TGTGCCAGCAGTGGTGGCCTACAAGAGACCCAGTACTTC. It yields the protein CASSGGLQETQYF.

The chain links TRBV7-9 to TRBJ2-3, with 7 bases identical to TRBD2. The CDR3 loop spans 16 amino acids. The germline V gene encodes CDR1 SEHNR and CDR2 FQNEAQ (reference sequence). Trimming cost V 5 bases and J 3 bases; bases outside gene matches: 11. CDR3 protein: CASSPPSRGTTDTQYF. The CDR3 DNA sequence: TGTGCCAGCAGCCCTCCCTCGCGGGGGACTACAGATACGCAGTATTTT.

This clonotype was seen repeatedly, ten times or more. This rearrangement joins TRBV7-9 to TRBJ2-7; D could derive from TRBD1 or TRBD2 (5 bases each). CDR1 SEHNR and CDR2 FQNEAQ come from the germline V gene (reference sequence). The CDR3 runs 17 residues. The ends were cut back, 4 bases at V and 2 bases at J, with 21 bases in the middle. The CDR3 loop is CASSSRGRGGLTYEQYF. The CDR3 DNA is TGTGCCAGCAGCTCCCGGGGACGGGGCGGGCTGACCTACGAGCAGTACTTC.

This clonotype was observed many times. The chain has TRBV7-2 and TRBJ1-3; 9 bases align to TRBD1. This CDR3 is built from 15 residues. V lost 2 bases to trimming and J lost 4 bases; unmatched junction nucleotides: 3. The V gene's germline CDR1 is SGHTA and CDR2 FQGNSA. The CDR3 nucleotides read TGTGCCAGCAGCTTAACAGGGGGCTCAGGAAACACCATATATTTT. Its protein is CASSLTGGSGNTIYF.

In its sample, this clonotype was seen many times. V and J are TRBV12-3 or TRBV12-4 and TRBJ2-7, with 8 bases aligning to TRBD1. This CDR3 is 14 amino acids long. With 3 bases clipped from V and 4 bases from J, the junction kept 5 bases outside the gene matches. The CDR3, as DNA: TGTGCCAGCAGTTTGCGACAGGGGAGGTACGAGCAGTACTTC. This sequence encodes CASSLRQGRYEQYF.

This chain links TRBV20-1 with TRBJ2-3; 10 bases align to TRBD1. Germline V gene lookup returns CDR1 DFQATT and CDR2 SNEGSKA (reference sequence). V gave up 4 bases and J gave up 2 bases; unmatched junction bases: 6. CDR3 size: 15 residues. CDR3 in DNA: TGCAGTGCTACACAGGGACAGGGGTCCACAGATACGCAGTATTTT. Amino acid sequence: CSATQGQGSTDTQYF.